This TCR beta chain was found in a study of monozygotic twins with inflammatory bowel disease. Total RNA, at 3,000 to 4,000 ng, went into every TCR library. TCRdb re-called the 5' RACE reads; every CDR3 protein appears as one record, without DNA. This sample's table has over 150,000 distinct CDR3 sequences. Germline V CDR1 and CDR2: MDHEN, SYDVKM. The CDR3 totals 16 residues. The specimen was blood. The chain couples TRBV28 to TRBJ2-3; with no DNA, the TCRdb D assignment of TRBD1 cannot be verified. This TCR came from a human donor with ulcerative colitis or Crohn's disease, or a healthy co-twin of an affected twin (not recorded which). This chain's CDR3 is CASKGAERPGTDTQYF.